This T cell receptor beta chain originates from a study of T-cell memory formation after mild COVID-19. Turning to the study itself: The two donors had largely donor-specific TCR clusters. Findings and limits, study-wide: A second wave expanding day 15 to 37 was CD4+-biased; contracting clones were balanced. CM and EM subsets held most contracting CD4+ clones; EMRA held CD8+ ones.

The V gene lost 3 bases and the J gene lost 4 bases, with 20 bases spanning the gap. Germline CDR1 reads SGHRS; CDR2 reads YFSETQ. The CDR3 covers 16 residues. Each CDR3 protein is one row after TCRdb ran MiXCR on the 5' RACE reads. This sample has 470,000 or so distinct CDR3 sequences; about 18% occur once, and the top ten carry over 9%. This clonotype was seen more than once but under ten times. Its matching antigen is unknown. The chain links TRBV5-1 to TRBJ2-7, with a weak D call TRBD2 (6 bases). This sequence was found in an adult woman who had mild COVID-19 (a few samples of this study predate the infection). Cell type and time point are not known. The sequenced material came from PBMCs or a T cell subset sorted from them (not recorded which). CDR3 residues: CASSWVGTGDLYEQYF. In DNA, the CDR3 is TGCGCCAGCAGCTGGGTCGGGACGGGGGACCTTTACGAGCAGTACTTC. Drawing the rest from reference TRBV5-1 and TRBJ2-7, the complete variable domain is KAGVTQTPRYLIKTRGQQVTLSCSPISGHRSVSWYQQTPGQGLQFLFEYFSETQRNKGNFPGRFSGRQFSNSRSEMNVSTLELGDSALYLCASSWVGTGDLYEQYFGPGTRLTVT.